The 30 T cell receptor beta chains below come from one sample, sequenced in a study of T cell changes during pregnancy in multiple sclerosis. Clones were sequenced by immunoSEQ multiplex PCR, and TCRdb holds only the in-frame ones, with some missing. This table holds approximately 82,000 clones, 90% to 95% found once. This specimen was CD4+ T cells from peripheral blood mononuclear cells, taken in the second trimester of pregnancy. The receptors originated from a female donor with multiple sclerosis, enrolled in a pregnancy study.

V and J are TRBV7-9 and TRBJ2-5; 10 bases agree with TRBD2. CDR1 is SEHNR, CDR2 FQNEAQ, per germline (reference sequence). The CDR3 runs 18 residues. V trimming: 2 bases; J trimming: 0 bases; junction bases outside the gene matches: 9. In nucleotides, the CDR3 is TGTGCCAGCAGCTTACTAGCGGGGGTTCCCCTGTACCAAGAGACCCAGTACTTC. This sequence encodes CASSLLAGVPLYQETQYF.

This chain connects TRBV5-1 to TRBJ1-5; TRBD1 might be the D (6 bases). This CDR3 is built from 15 residues. CDR1 SGHRS and CDR2 YFSETQ come from the germline V gene. Trimming took off 4 bases at V and 4 bases at J, with 15 bases between the two ends. The CDR3 DNA reads TGCGCCAGCAGCCTAGGGGACACTAAGAATCAGCCCCAGCATTTT. Protein sequence: CASSLGDTKNQPQHF.

The genes are TRBV6-5 and TRBJ1-1; TRBD1 is a possible D gene (5 bases). Germline V gene data show CDR1 as MNHEY and CDR2 as SVGAGI. V shed 6 bases and J shed 4 bases, with 18 bases lying between them. The CDR3 length is 15 residues. The DNA of the CDR3 is TGTGCCAGCAGAGGGGATTCAGGATGGGGCACTGAAGCTTTCTTT. This translates into CASRGDSGWGTEAFF.

This rearrangement joins TRBV19 to TRBJ1-2; D not certain. The CDR3 length is 13 residues. Trimming took 2 bases from V and 2 from J, leaving 6 bases between them. The V gene's germline CDR1 is LNHDA and CDR2 SQIVND (reference sequence). For the CDR3, the DNA is TGTGCCAGTAGTATATGGGAGAACTATGGCTACACCTTC. Protein: CASSIWENYGYTF.

The rearrangement uses TRBV19 and TRBJ1-4; D is unresolved. V was shortened by 2 bases and J by 13 bases, with 14 bases between the two germline ends. The CDR3 runs to 13 residues. Germline V lookup: CDR1 LNHDA, CDR2 SQIVND (reference sequence). CDR3 DNA: TGTGCCAGTAGTATAATGCCGGTCGGAGGACTGTTTTTT. Its protein product is CASSIMPVGGLFF.

J is TRBJ1-6 and V is TRBV4-1, with 9 bases fitting TRBD1. The CDR3 extends over 14 amino acids. Germline V gene lookup returns CDR1 MGHRA and CDR2 YSYEKL. The V gene end was trimmed by 4 bases and the J gene end by 5 bases; junction bases not matched to a gene: 0. DNA of the CDR3: TGCGCCAGCAGCCGGGACAGGGATAATTCACCCCTCCACTTT. It codes for CASSRDRDNSPLHF.

The chain employs TRBV5-6 and TRBJ2-3; TRBD1 matches at 7 bases. The CDR3 extends over 15 amino acids. Germline V gives CDR1 SGHDT, CDR2 YYEEEE. J lost 0 bases, V lost 2 bases, and 3 bases had no gene match. CDR3 region: CASSLTGESTDTQYF. The CDR3 DNA is TGTGCCAGCAGCTTAACAGGGGAGAGCACAGATACGCAGTATTTT. Variable domain in full (rest from reference TRBV5-6 and TRBJ2-3): DAGVTQSPTHLIKTRGQQVTLRCSPKSGHDTVSWYQQALGQGPQFIFQYYEEEERQRGNFPDRFSGHQFPNYSSELNVNALLLGDSALYLCASSLTGESTDTQYFGPGTRLTVL.

The chain joins TRBV9 to TRBJ2-5, with D perhaps TRBD2 (7 bases). Trimming shortened V by 2 bases and J by 5 bases, and 16 bases separated the two germline ends. Germline lookup yields CDR1 SGDLS and CDR2 YYNGEE. The CDR3 covers 15 residues. The CDR3 loop is CASSVRGAALETQYF. The CDR3 DNA reads TGTGCCAGCAGCGTCCGGGGGGCCGCTCTGGAGACCCAGTACTTC.

The genes are TRBV19 and TRBJ2-4; 11 bases line up with TRBD2. J lost 3 bases, V lost 4 bases, and 14 bases had no gene match. Germline lookup yields CDR1 LNHDA and CDR2 SQIVND (reference sequence). The CDR3 covers 19 residues. This chain's CDR3 is CASSTASGGLLFSKNIQYF. Written as DNA, the CDR3 is TGTGCCAGTAGTACCGCTAGCGGGGGGCTCCTTTTTAGCAAAAACATTCAGTACTTC.

This chain links TRBV7-8 with TRBJ2-1, with 9 bases matching TRBD1. The ends lost 1 base at V and 3 bases at J; junction bases unmatched: 7. The CDR3 length is 17 residues. Germline assignment: CDR1 SGHVS and CDR2 FQNEAQ. CDR3 in amino acids: CASSLGRRQGDYNEQFF. DNA of the CDR3: TGTGCCAGCAGCTTAGGACGCAGACAGGGGGACTACAATGAGCAGTTCTTC.

The CDR3 nucleotides are TGTGCCAGCAGGGTGTCACAGGCTTTCCAAGAGACCCAGTACTTC. Protein product: CASRVSQAFQETQYF. V is TRBV25-1 and J is TRBJ2-5; TRBD1 might be the D (5 bases). CDR3 size: 15 residues. Germline V gives CDR1 MGHDK, CDR2 SYGVNS. Between the trimmed V and J ends, which lost 6 bases and 1 base, there was a span of 15 bases. Variable domain in full (rest from reference TRBV25-1 and TRBJ2-5): EADIYQTPRYLVIGTGKKITLECSQTMGHDKMYWYQQDPGMELHLIHYSYGVNSTEKGDLSSESTVSRIRTEHFPLTLESARPSHTSQYLCASRVSQAFQETQYFGPGTRLLVL.

CDR3 protein: CASRLAGGPSETQYF. CDR3 DNA: TGTGCCAGCAGACTAGCGGGAGGGCCCAGTGAGACCCAGTACTTC. The chain recombines TRBV27 with TRBJ2-5, with 13 bases identical to TRBD2. V dropped 6 bases and J dropped 5; count of bases not matched to a gene: 6. Germline V gene data show CDR1 as MNHEY and CDR2 as SMNVEV (reference sequence). CDR3 size: 15 residues.

This sequence joins TRBV10-3 and TRBJ2-7; TRBD1 aligns across 8 bases. Germline V lookup: CDR1 ENHRY, CDR2 SYGVKD. The V and J ends lost 11 bases and 0 bases, in that order; junction bases with no gene match: 3. The CDR3 sequence is 12 residues long. CDR3: CAVGQGSYEQYF. The CDR3 nucleotides read TGTGCCGTCGGACAGGGCTCCTACGAGCAGTACTTC.

The chain joins TRBV2 to TRBJ2-3; TRBD1 aligns across 7 bases. J gave up 2 bases and V 4 bases, and 3 bases lay outside the gene matches. CDR3 size: 14 residues. The germline V gene has CDR1 SNHLY and CDR2 FYNNEI. CDR3 sequence (DNA): TGTGCCAGCAGTGGGCAGGGGGTCACAGATACGCAGTATTTT. It yields the protein CASSGQGVTDTQYF.

For this clone: The junction does not match germline at one end; this may be a read error. The genes are TRBV7-7 and TRBJ1-1; no clear D. This CDR3 is built from 13 residues. Germline CDR1 SSHAT, CDR2 FNYEAQ (reference sequence). Here the CDR3 reads CASSLARNTEAFF. Written as DNA, the CDR3 is TGTGCTAGCAGCTTAGCCCGGAACACTGAAGCTTTCTTT.

The rearrangement joins TRBV29-1 to TRBJ2-5; 8 bases map to TRBD2. The CDR3 runs to 13 residues. Germline CDR1 SQVTM, CDR2 ANQGSEA. J was trimmed by 5 bases and V by 3 bases; bases with no gene match: 5. DNA for the CDR3: TGCAGCGTTGAGAGCAGCGGGAGTGAGACCCAGTACTTC. Translation: CSVESSGSETQYF.

The chain couples TRBV5-1 to TRBJ2-7, with TRBD1 identical over 7 bases. The germline gives CDR1 SGHRS, CDR2 YFSETQ. CDR3 length: 13 residues. The trim removed 4 bases at V and 2 bases at J, leaving 3 bases unmatched. The DNA of the CDR3 is TGCGCCAGCAGCCCCGGGACAGCCTACGAGCAGTACTTC. Translating gives CASSPGTAYEQYF.

V and J are TRBV5-1 and TRBJ1-2, with TRBD1 identical over 7 bases. Trimming took 4 bases from V and 0 from J; bases not matched to a gene: 9. From germline, CDR1 is SGHRS and CDR2 YFSETQ. CDR3 length equals 16 residues. The CDR3 reads CASSIGTDLSNYGYTF. The CDR3 nucleotides read TGCGCCAGCAGCATCGGGACAGACCTTTCTAACTATGGCTACACCTTC.

The chain carries TRBV7-2 and TRBJ2-3; a possible D gene is TRBD2 (5 bases). Germline loops: CDR1 SGHTA, CDR2 FQGNSA. V lost 1 base to trimming and J lost 1 base, with 12 bases between them. The CDR3 sequence is 16 residues long. CDR3 bases: TGTGCCAGCAGCTTAGTTGGCGGGCGGGGCACAGATACGCAGTATTTT. It translates to CASSLVGGRGTDTQYF.

V usage is TRBV7-9 and J usage is TRBJ1-6, with TRBD1 matching 8 bases. Germline V gene lookup returns CDR1 SEHNR and CDR2 FQNEAQ (reference sequence). Trimming removed 5 bases from V and 7 bases from J; junction bases left unmatched: 4. The CDR3 has 14 amino acids. Here the CDR3 reads CASSQDRENSPLHF. CDR3 DNA: TGTGCCAGCAGCCAGGACAGGGAGAATTCACCCCTCCACTTT.

J is TRBJ2-7 and V is TRBV6-5, with 7 bases fitting TRBD1. J was trimmed by 0 bases and V by 2 bases; bases with no gene match: 7. CDR3 length: 16 amino acids. The germline gives CDR1 MNHEY, CDR2 SVGAGI. The CDR3 sequence is CASSYLGGPSSYEQYF. CDR3 in DNA: TGTGCCAGCAGTTACCTAGGGGGCCCTAGCTCCTACGAGCAGTACTTC.

This clone was recorded once. Other DNA sequences in the same sample also yield this CDR3. The chain has TRBV7-2 and TRBJ2-7, with D tentatively TRBD1 (6 bases). The germline V gene has CDR1 SGHTA and CDR2 FQGNSA. This CDR3 has 12 residues. Trimming stripped 6 bases from V and 4 bases from J, with 10 bases between. The CDR3 region has the DNA TGTGCCAGCAGTCTGCAGGGGTACGAGCAGTACTTC. Translating gives CASSLQGYEQYF.

A few counts support this clone. The rearrangement links TRBV6-1 to TRBJ1-2; tentative D call: TRBD1 (6 bases). Germline V CDR1 and CDR2: MNHNS, SASEGT. Trimming left V 3 bases short and J 5 bases short, with 13 bases between. This CDR3 comprises 14 residues. CDR3 sequence: CASSDRTARYGYTF. The DNA for the CDR3 is TGTGCCAGCAGTGACAGGACAGCGCGATATGGCTACACCTTC.

The chain has TRBV28 and TRBJ2-7; tentatively, D is TRBD2 (6 bases). The CDR3 has 13 residues. The V end was cut by 6 bases, the J end by 5 bases, with 14 bases between. The germline V gene encodes CDR1 MDHEN and CDR2 SYDVKM. This CDR3 is CASSLLAGDEQYF. CDR3 nucleotide sequence: TGTGCCAGCAGCTTACTAGCAGGCGACGAGCAGTACTTC.

The chain uses TRBV19 and TRBJ1-5, with no clear D. The CDR3 has 12 residues. In germline, CDR1 is LNHDA, CDR2 SQIVND (reference sequence). V was shortened by 3 bases and J by 7 bases, with 7 bases between the two germline ends. CDR3 protein: CASSIYRQPQHF. The CDR3 DNA is TGTGCCAGTAGTATCTATCGGCAGCCCCAGCATTTT.

The chain joins TRBV15 to TRBJ2-1; 12 bases match TRBD2. The CDR3 loop spans 16 amino acids. J lost 7 bases, V lost 0 bases, and 4 bases had no gene match. Germline V gene data show CDR1 as LNHNV and CDR2 as YYDKDF (reference sequence). The CDR3 DNA sequence: TGTGCCACCAGCAGAGATCCCCTAGCGGGAGGGAATGAGCAGTTCTTC. It codes for CATSRDPLAGGNEQFF.

This clone has just a few counts. The chain uses TRBV28 and TRBJ1-2; 9 bases align to TRBD1. Germline CDR1 is MDHEN and CDR2 is SYDVKM. Unmatched junction bases numbered 6, after V lost 4 bases and J lost 0 bases. The CDR3 has 16 amino acids. Here the CDR3 DNA reads TGTGCCAGCAGTTCACCGGGACAGGGACCTAACTATGGCTACACCTTC. This sequence encodes CASSSPGQGPNYGYTF.

The V call is TRBV28, the J call TRBJ1-6; the D gene is possibly TRBD1 (5 bases). The CDR3 is made up of 18 amino acids. Germline V lookup: CDR1 MDHEN, CDR2 SYDVKM. V was pared by 2 bases and J by 0 bases, with 14 bases between. The CDR3 is CASSLAIGGSSYNSPLHF. The CDR3 nucleotides read TGTGCCAGCAGTTTAGCGATCGGGGGGAGCTCCTATAATTCACCCCTCCACTTT.

This chain joins TRBV7-6 and TRBJ1-4, with unresolved D. Germline lookup yields CDR1 SGHVS and CDR2 FNYEAQ. The CDR3 consists of 13 residues. With 3 bases removed from V and 8 bases from J, the gap between germline ends came to 10 bases. In nucleotides, the CDR3 is TGTGCCAGCAGCTTGGGGAGAAGGGAAAAACTGTTTTTT. It yields the protein CASSLGRREKLFF.

The chain employs TRBV7-8 and TRBJ2-3; perhaps TRBD2 as D (6 bases). Germline V CDR1 and CDR2: SGHVS, FQNEAQ. Deletions cut 1 base from V and 1 base from J, with 12 bases between. This CDR3 is 16 amino acids long. The CDR3 DNA follows: TGTGCCAGCAGCTTAGATATGTCGGGGGGCACAGATACGCAGTATTTT. It codes for CASSLDMSGGTDTQYF.